The TCR beta chain described here comes from a study of a mutant IDH1 vaccine in newly diagnosed glioma. Study in general: Before enrollment, the patients had been treated with radiotherapy alone, temozolomide alone, or both together. Most of them had received both.

V lost 4 bases to trimming and J lost 1 base, with 8 bases between them. Germline loops: CDR1 SGHRS, CDR2 YFSETQ. This CDR3 has 13 residues. On this clone itself: What it binds is unknown.

Produced via immunoSEQ multiplex PCR; TCRdb's table is partial and in-frame only. The sample holds some 51,000 clones, approximately 80% seen once. Time point specified: baseline, week 1 (first vaccination visit). Treatment: pre-vaccination baseline after standard-of-care therapy. Each astrocytoma in the donors was new, WHO grade 3 or 4, IDH1-mutant and ATRX-lost. Notes on the study in general: With respect to changes in top peripheral T cell clonotypes, pseudoprogression seemed unrelated.

V and J are TRBV5-1 and TRBJ1-2; D is unresolved. This sample comprised PBMCs, obtained from a glioma patient treated with radiotherapy, temozolomide or both. The receptor comes from a woman in her 40s with glioma. CDR3 sequence: CASSSYGNYGYTF. DNA for the CDR3: TGCGCCAGCAGCAGTTACGGTAACTATGGCTACACCTTC.